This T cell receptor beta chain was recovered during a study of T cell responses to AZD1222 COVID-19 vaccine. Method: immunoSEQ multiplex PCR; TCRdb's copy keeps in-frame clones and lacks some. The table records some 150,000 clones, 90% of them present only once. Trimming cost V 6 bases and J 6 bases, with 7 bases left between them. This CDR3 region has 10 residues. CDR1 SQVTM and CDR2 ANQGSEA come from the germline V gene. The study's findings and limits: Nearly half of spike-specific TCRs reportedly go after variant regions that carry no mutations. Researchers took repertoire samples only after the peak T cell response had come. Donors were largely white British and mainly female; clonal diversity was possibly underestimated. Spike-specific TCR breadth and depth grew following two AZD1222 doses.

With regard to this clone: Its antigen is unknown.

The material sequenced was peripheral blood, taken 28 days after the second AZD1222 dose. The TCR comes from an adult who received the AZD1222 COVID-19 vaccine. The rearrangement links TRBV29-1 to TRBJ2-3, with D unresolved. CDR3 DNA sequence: TGCAGCGTGTGGCCCGATACGCAGTATTTT. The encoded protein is CSVWPDTQYF.